These T cell receptor beta chains were read from a single sample in a study of identical twins. From the 5' RACE reads, TCRdb called clonotypes with MiXCR, one entry per CDR3 protein. Of roughly 1,500,000 distinct CDR3 sequences in the sample, around 29% were seen once. Input material: cord blood. These receptors were collected from a newborn girl in good health. Each CDR3 is given with its conserved first and last residue. The order of the fields is CDR3 protein, CDR3 DNA, J gene, D gene, clone size, V gene. The D gene is left open where the match is weak. Size values are once, few and many counts, or a class for expanded clones, and some rows have none.

CDR3: CASSQSPGTGSYEQYF
DNA: TGCGCCAGCAGTCAATCCCCCGGGACAGGATCCTACGAGCAGTACTTC
J: TRBJ2-7
D: TRBD1
size: NA
V: TRBV23-1

CDR3: CASSRLAGGPGETQYF
DNA: TGTGCCAGCAGTAGGCTAGCGGGAGGGCCAGGAGAGACCCAGTACTTC
J: TRBJ2-5
D: TRBD2
size: few
V: TRBV6-5

CDR3: CASSLARGTNQPQHF
DNA: TGTGCCAGCAGCCTCGCCCGGGGGACCAATCAGCCCCAGCATTTT
J: TRBJ1-5
D: NA
size: NA
V: TRBV12-3/TRBV12-4

CDR3: CASCKANEAFF
DNA: TGTGCCAGCTGTAAGGCAAATGAAGCTTTCTTT
J: TRBJ1-1
D: NA
size: NA
V: TRBV12-3/TRBV12-4

CDR3: CASRVDLYGYTF
DNA: TGTGCCAGCAGGGTGGACCTTTATGGCTACACCTTC
J: TRBJ1-2
D: NA
size: many
V: TRBV2

CDR3: CASSLRRPSGGYTF
DNA: TGTGCCAGCAGCCTCCGACGGCCTTCTGGGGGCTACACCTTC
J: TRBJ1-2
D: NA
size: many
V: TRBV27

CDR3: CSASSGVGSNQPQHF
DNA: TGCAGTGCTAGTTCTGGGGTGGGGAGCAATCAGCCCCAGCATTTT
J: TRBJ1-5
D: NA
size: few
V: TRBV20-1

CDR3: CASSLHTGPTDTQCF
DNA: TGCGCCAGCAGCTTGCATACAGGGCCGACAGATACGCAGTGTTTT
J: TRBJ2-3
D: NA
size: NA
V: TRBV5-1

CDR3: CASSQAEFSEQYF
DNA: TGTGCCAGCAGCCAAGCGGAGTTCAGCGAGCAGTACTTC
J: TRBJ2-7
D: NA
size: NA
V: TRBV3-1

CDR3: CASSESRTLSEQYF
DNA: TGTGCCAGCAGTGAATCCAGGACTCTTAGCGAGCAGTACTTC
J: TRBJ2-7
D: NA
size: NA
V: TRBV2

CDR3: CASRRTSSYNEQFF
DNA: TGCGCCAGCAGGCGGACCTCCTCCTACAATGAGCAGTTCTTC
J: TRBJ2-1
D: NA
size: many
V: TRBV5-1

CDR3: CACSLTGFVYEQYF
DNA: TGTGCCTGCTCACTTACGGGGTTCGTTTACGAGCAGTACTTC
J: TRBJ2-7
D: NA
size: NA
V: TRBV18

CDR3: CASSPGVRGEQYF
DNA: TGTGCCAGCAGCCCAGGGGTTCGTGGCGAGCAGTACTTC
J: TRBJ2-7
D: NA
size: NA
V: TRBV7-9

CDR3: CSARSPVGTGWKNSPLHF
DNA: TGCAGTGCTAGATCACCAGTCGGGACAGGGTGGAAGAATTCACCCCTCCACTTT
J: TRBJ1-6
D: TRBD1
size: NA
V: TRBV20-1

CDR3: CASSPIAGPTDTRYF
DNA: TGTGCCAGCAGCCCGATAGCGGGCCCCACAGATACGCGGTATTTT
J: TRBJ2-3
D: TRBD2
size: NA
V: TRBV11-2

CDR3: CASSLTGTSDNEQFF
DNA: TGTGCCAGCAGCCTAACCGGGACTAGCGACAATGAGCAGTTCTTC
J: TRBJ2-1
D: TRBD2
size: few
V: TRBV27

CDR3: CSATGTVLSYEQYF
DNA: TGCAGTGCTACCGGGACAGTCTTATCCTACGAGCAGTACTTC
J: TRBJ2-7
D: TRBD1
size: NA
V: TRBV20-1

CDR3: CASEGQTREAFF
DNA: TGTGCCAGTGAGGGACAAACCCGTGAAGCTTTCTTT
J: TRBJ1-1
D: NA
size: NA
V: TRBV7-2

CDR3: CAISDLLYNEQFF
DNA: TGTGCCATCAGTGACCTACTATACAATGAGCAGTTCTTC
J: TRBJ2-1
D: NA
size: NA
V: TRBV10-3

CDR3: CASSIRGTGRLPYNEQFF
DNA: TGTGCCAGTAGTATTAGGGGGACAGGGAGACTCCCTTACAATGAGCAGTTCTTC
J: TRBJ2-1
D: TRBD1
size: NA
V: TRBV19

CDR3: CASSFQPAQGFNEQFF
DNA: TGTGCCAGCAGTTTCCAGCCGGCACAGGGGTTTAATGAGCAGTTCTTC
J: TRBJ2-1
D: TRBD1
size: NA
V: TRBV27

CDR3: CSARGGGTDTQYF
DNA: TGCAGTGCTAGGGGCGGGGGCACAGATACGCAGTATTTT
J: TRBJ2-3
D: NA
size: many
V: TRBV20-1

CDR3: CASSPITRTGVRTDTQYF
DNA: TGTGCCAGCAGCCCGATAACGCGGACAGGGGTCCGGACAGATACGCAGTATTTT
J: TRBJ2-3
D: TRBD1
size: NA
V: TRBV11-2

CDR3: CASNRPYNSPLHF
DNA: TGTGCCAGCAATCGACCGTATAATTCACCCCTCCACTTT
J: TRBJ1-6
D: NA
size: NA
V: TRBV7-2

CDR3: CASSQQVEGYGYTF
DNA: TGTGCCAGTAGCCAACAGGTCGAGGGCTATGGCTACACCTTC
J: TRBJ1-2
D: NA
size: few
V: TRBV19

CDR3: CSASSPNGTSGRLHNEQFF
DNA: TGCAGTGCTAGCAGCCCGAATGGGACTAGCGGGAGGCTTCACAATGAGCAGTTCTTC
J: TRBJ2-1
D: TRBD2
size: NA
V: TRBV20-1

CDR3: CASILGNIQYF
DNA: TGTGCCAGCATCTTGGGAAACATTCAGTACTTC
J: TRBJ2-4
D: NA
size: few
V: TRBV28

CDR3: CASTRLAGNNEQFF
DNA: TGTGCCAGCACTAGACTAGCGGGAAACAATGAGCAGTTCTTC
J: TRBJ2-1
D: TRBD2
size: NA
V: TRBV6-1

CDR3: CASSFGLAGMAEQFF
DNA: TGTGCCAGCAGTTTCGGACTAGCGGGAATGGCTGAGCAGTTCTTC
J: TRBJ2-1
D: TRBD2
size: NA
V: TRBV6-5

CDR3: CASSLRSITKNIQYF
DNA: TGTGCCAGCAGCTTAAGATCGATAACCAAAAACATTCAGTACTTC
J: TRBJ2-4
D: NA
size: NA
V: TRBV11-2

CDR3: CSVVVSVGKRNSPLHF
DNA: TGCAGTGTTGTTGTATCCGTGGGGAAGCGGAATTCACCCCTCCACTTT
J: TRBJ1-6
D: NA
size: NA
V: TRBV20-1

CDR3: CASSDLAGGPSYNEQFF
DNA: TGTGCCAGCAGTGATTTAGCGGGAGGGCCCTCCTACAATGAGCAGTTCTTC
J: TRBJ2-1
D: TRBD2
size: NA
V: TRBV2

CDR3: CASSPLRASEQFF
DNA: TGTGCCAGCTCACCACTCCGGGCGAGTGAGCAGTTCTTC
J: TRBJ2-1
D: NA
size: NA
V: TRBV18

CDR3: CASSYGQHYEQYF
DNA: TGTGCCAGCAGTTACGGACAGCACTACGAGCAGTACTTC
J: TRBJ2-7
D: NA
size: few
V: TRBV6-5

CDR3: CASSANRGPNEKLFF
DNA: TGTGCCAGCAGCGCAAACAGGGGGCCGAATGAAAAACTGTTTTTT
J: TRBJ1-4
D: TRBD1
size: few
V: TRBV7-9

CDR3: CAISDRSPAYEQYF
DNA: TGTGCCATCAGTGACAGGTCTCCTGCCTACGAGCAGTACTTC
J: TRBJ2-7
D: NA
size: many
V: TRBV10-3

CDR3: CASSYGRGRGNEKLFF
DNA: TGTGCCAGCAGTTACGGGAGGGGTCGCGGTAATGAAAAACTGTTTTTT
J: TRBJ1-4
D: NA
size: NA
V: TRBV6-5

CDR3: CASSQETGGRSRTFQETQYF
DNA: TGTGCCAGCAGCCAAGAAACGGGGGGCCGCTCCCGAACCTTCCAAGAGACCCAGTACTTC
J: TRBJ2-5
D: NA
size: few
V: TRBV14

CDR3: CASSLTRQGSSPLHF
DNA: TGTGCCAGCAGTTTAACCCGACAGGGTAGTTCACCCCTCCACTTT
J: TRBJ1-6
D: TRBD1
size: NA
V: TRBV27

CDR3: CATSRELAGGNEKLFF
DNA: TGTGCCACCAGCAGAGAATTGGCCGGGGGCAATGAAAAACTGTTTTTT
J: TRBJ1-4
D: NA
size: NA
V: TRBV15

CDR3: CASSPQETSYNEQFF
DNA: TGCGCCAGCAGTCCACAGGAGACCTCCTACAATGAGCAGTTCTTC
J: TRBJ2-1
D: NA
size: few
V: TRBV5-1

CDR3: CASRPNRGTDTQYF
DNA: TGTGCCAGCAGGCCCAACAGGGGCACAGATACGCAGTATTTT
J: TRBJ2-3
D: NA
size: few
V: TRBV5-5